The 30 T cell receptor beta chains below all came from one sample that was sequenced in a study of cytomegalovirus exposure and HLA in healthy donors. Both 60 Vbeta primers and 13 Jbeta primers went into the PCR. TCRdb's copy holds only in-frame clones and misses some; the assay was immunoSEQ multiplex PCR. This table holds approximately 210,000 clones, around 90% found once. Sequenced sample: PBMCs. These TCRs come from a young woman in good health and CMV-seronegative.

This clone was seen a handful of times. V is TRBV7-2 and J is TRBJ2-5, with D perhaps matching TRBD1 (6 bases). The CDR3 sequence is 13 residues long. CDR1 is SGHTA and CDR2 is FQGNSA in the germline V gene. With 5 bases removed from V and 3 bases from J, the gap between germline ends came to 10 bases. CDR3 in amino acids: CASSTYREETQYF. The CDR3 DNA reads as TGTGCCAGCAGCACCTACAGGGAAGAGACCCAGTACTTC.

The chain recombines TRBV28 with TRBJ1-2, with 11 bases identical to TRBD1. The germline V gene encodes CDR1 MDHEN and CDR2 SYDVKM. Trimming took 2 bases from V and 8 from J; bases not matched to a gene: 10. The CDR3 is 16 residues long. CDR3 protein: CASSLQGQGATWGYTF. The DNA for the CDR3 is TGTGCCAGCAGTTTACAAGGACAGGGGGCTACCTGGGGCTACACCTTC.

This chain uses TRBV7-9 with TRBJ2-1, with D perhaps TRBD2 (6 bases). V lost 1 base to trimming and J lost 8 bases, with 12 bases between them. Looked up from germline, CDR1 is SEHNR and CDR2 is FQNEAQ (reference sequence). The CDR3 contains 14 residues. CDR3 sequence (DNA): TGTGCCAGCAGCTTAGTAACGGGGGAACATGAGCAGTTCTTC. Encoded protein: CASSLVTGEHEQFF.

V gene TRBV7-9 combines with J gene TRBJ2-3; D is perhaps TRBD2 (5 bases). The V gene's germline CDR1 is SEHNR and CDR2 FQNEAQ (reference sequence). This CDR3 region has 15 residues. V dropped 6 bases and J dropped 2 bases, with 15 bases sitting between them. CDR3 DNA: TGTGCCAGCAGACGGGGAGAAGCGGACACAGATACGCAGTATTTT. Its translation is CASRRGEADTDTQYF.

The rearrangement joins TRBV10-3 to TRBJ2-7; TRBD1 matches 7 bases. Germline CDR1 reads ENHRY; CDR2 reads SYGVKD. CDR3 length: 13 amino acids. V trimming: 6 bases; J trimming: 1 base; junction bases outside the gene matches: 3. The CDR3 loop reads CAIRTGESYEQYF. DNA of the CDR3: TGTGCCATCAGAACAGGGGAATCCTACGAGCAGTACTTC.

The rearrangement links TRBV16 to TRBJ2-1, with a tentative D call TRBD2 (6 bases). CDR3 size: 13 residues. Deletions cut 2 bases from V and 14 bases from J, with 16 bases between. Germline CDR1 is KGHSY and CDR2 is FQNENV. The CDR3 region has the DNA TGTGCCAGCAGCCAAGGTACCGGCGGGGCCAAGTTCTTC. This gives the protein CASSQGTGGAKFF.

This sequence joins TRBV5-1 and TRBJ1-2; D may be TRBD1 (6 bases). Between the trimmed V and J ends, which lost 5 bases and 4 bases, there was a span of 15 bases. Per germline, CDR1 SGHRS and CDR2 YFSETQ. The CDR3 sequence is 14 residues long. The CDR3 sequence is CASRFQGSLYGYTF. In nucleotides, the CDR3 is TGCGCCAGCAGATTTCAGGGGTCTCTCTATGGCTACACCTTC.

This chain joins TRBV5-1 and TRBJ2-5; D ambiguous. V was cut by 0 bases and J by 2 bases, with 2 bases left in between. In germline, CDR1 is SGHRS, CDR2 YFSETQ. The CDR3 runs to 12 residues. The CDR3: CASSLAQETQYF. The CDR3 nucleotides are TGCGCCAGCAGCTTGGCGCAAGAGACCCAGTACTTC.

The V call is TRBV5-4, the J call TRBJ2-1; maybe TRBD2 (6 bases). The CDR3 runs to 15 residues. With 4 bases removed from V and 1 base from J, the gap between germline ends came to 12 bases. Germline-derived CDR1 and CDR2 are SGHNT and YYREEE (reference sequence). CDR3 protein: CASSQLSGSYNEQFF. The CDR3 DNA reads as TGTGCCAGCAGCCAGCTGAGCGGGTCCTACAATGAGCAGTTCTTC.

This clone occurred a few times. The sample contains more than one DNA sequence encoding this CDR3. The chain has TRBV6-4 and TRBJ2-3, with TRBD2 matching over 13 bases. This CDR3 contains 15 residues. The J segment lost 6 bases and the V segment lost 6 bases, leaving 6 bases of the junction unmatched. Germline loops: CDR1 MRHNA, CDR2 SNTAGT. This chain's CDR3 is CASSAGLAGVDTQYF. Written as DNA, the CDR3 is TGTGCCAGCAGCGCCGGACTAGCGGGAGTGGATACGCAGTATTTT.

This chain joins TRBV19 and TRBJ2-1; 8 positions agree with TRBD1. CDR1 and CDR2 (germline): LNHDA, SQIVND (reference sequence). The CDR3 has 13 amino acids. The junction had 3 bases not matched to a gene; V was cut back by 3 bases and J by 8 bases. The CDR3 protein is CASSIGTGYEQFF. CDR3 DNA sequence: TGTGCCAGTAGTATTGGGACAGGCTATGAGCAGTTCTTC.

The chain couples TRBV25-1 to TRBJ2-1; the D gene is possibly TRBD1 (6 bases). Germline assignment: CDR1 MGHDK and CDR2 SYGVNS. Trimming pared 3 bases from V and 8 bases from J, leaving 11 bases between. The CDR3 spans 13 residues. The CDR3 DNA reads as TGTGCCAGCAGTGAGACCCACAGGGATGAGCAGTTCTTC. Protein: CASSETHRDEQFF.

The chain is built from TRBV5-1 and TRBJ1-1, with D perhaps matching TRBD1 (6 bases). Germline V gene lookup returns CDR1 SGHRS and CDR2 YFSETQ. The CDR3 length is 14 residues. V lost 3 bases, J lost 1 base, and 10 bases lay in between. CDR3 region: CASSSLGQNTEAFF. In DNA, the CDR3 is TGCGCCAGCAGCTCCCTGGGACAGAACACTGAAGCTTTCTTT. Looking up the rest from reference TRBV5-1 and TRBJ1-1 gives the full variable domain: KAGVTQTPRYLIKTRGQQVTLSCSPISGHRSVSWYQQTPGQGLQFLFEYFSETQRNKGNFPGRFSGRQFSNSRSEMNVSTLELGDSALYLCASSSLGQNTEAFFGQGTRLTVV.

CDR3 amino acids: CAWRTSGKYNEQFF. The CDR3 bases are TGTGCCTGGCGGACTAGCGGGAAATACAATGAGCAGTTCTTC. The genes are TRBV30 and TRBJ2-1, with 12 bases matching TRBD2. Germline loops: CDR1 GTSNPN, CDR2 SVGIG (reference sequence). With 5 bases clipped from V and 4 bases from J, the junction kept 3 bases outside the gene matches. The CDR3 contains 14 residues.

This clone was found a few times. This sequence joins TRBV5-1 and TRBJ1-1; TRBD1 matches at 9 bases. Germline V CDR1 and CDR2: SGHRS, YFSETQ. The CDR3 has 15 amino acids. V shed 4 bases, J shed 1 base, and the junction held 5 bases outside the gene matches. CDR3 sequence: CASSPGQGGNTEAFF. The CDR3 DNA is TGCGCCAGCAGCCCGGGACAGGGAGGGAACACTGAAGCTTTCTTT.

This chain joins TRBV5-5 and TRBJ1-6; no clear D gene. The CDR3 loop spans 14 amino acids. The germline V gene encodes CDR1 SGHKS and CDR2 YYEKEE (reference sequence). The V end was cut by 2 bases, the J end by 9 bases, with 12 bases between. The CDR3 protein is CASSLGPRGSPLHF. The DNA of the CDR3 is TGTGCCAGCAGCTTAGGACCGCGGGGTTCACCCCTCCACTTT.

The chain uses TRBV28 and TRBJ2-2, with a weak D call TRBD2 (6 bases). The CDR3 consists of 16 residues. Germline V CDR1 and CDR2: MDHEN, SYDVKM. V dropped 3 bases and J dropped 6 bases, with 17 bases sitting between them. CDR3 sequence (DNA): TGTGCCAGCAGTTTGAGTTCGGAGGGGACGGCCGGGGAGCTGTTTTTT. This translates into CASSLSSEGTAGELFF. Looking up the rest from reference TRBV28 and TRBJ2-2 gives the full variable domain: DVKVTQSSRYLVKRTGEKVFLECVQDMDHENMFWYRQDPGLGLRLIYFSYDVKMKEKGDIPEGYSVSREKKERFSLILESASTNQTSMYLCASSLSSEGTAGELFFGEGSRLTVL.

CDR3 nucleotides: TGTGCCAGCAGCTCGCCCGGGACAGGGTCAGGAGGGGCCAACGTCCTGACTTTC. It is translated as CASSSPGTGSGGANVLTF. The rearrangement joins TRBV5-6 to TRBJ2-6; 9 bases align to TRBD1. The CDR3 spans 18 residues. The V and J ends lost 3 bases and 4 bases, in that order; junction bases with no gene match: 11. The germline V gene has CDR1 SGHDT and CDR2 YYEEEE. The entire variable domain, with the rest obtained from reference TRBV5-6 and TRBJ2-6, is as follows: DAGVTQSPTHLIKTRGQQVTLRCSPKSGHDTVSWYQQALGQGPQFIFQYYEEEERQRGNFPDRFSGHQFPNYSSELNVNALLLGDSALYLCASSSPGTGSGGANVLTFGAGSRLTVL.

In this sample, this clone turned up once. The junction does not match germline at one end; this may be a read error. This sequence joins TRBV20-1 and TRBJ2-1, with TRBD2 identical over 10 bases. The CDR3 is 11 amino acids. Germline assignment: CDR1 DFQATT and CDR2 SNEGSKA (reference sequence). The CDR3 DNA reads as TGCAGTGCTAGAGACGGGGGACTAGCGATCTTC. This encodes CSARDGGLAIF.

The V gene is TRBV7-9, the J gene TRBJ1-2; no definite D call. V was shortened by 1 base and J by 5 bases, with 17 bases between the two germline ends. There are 16 residues in the CDR3. Germline values: CDR1 SEHNR, CDR2 FQNEAQ (reference sequence). CDR3 region: CASSLGDTASEYGYTF. CDR3 nucleotide sequence: TGTGCCAGCAGCTTAGGAGACACCGCATCCGAGTATGGCTACACCTTC. The variable domain in full, completed from reference TRBV7-9 and TRBJ1-2, reads DTGVSQNPRHKITKRGQNVTFRCDPISEHNRLYWYRQTLGQGPEFLTYFQNEAQLEKSRLLSDRFSAERPKGSFSTLEIQRTEQGDSAMYLCASSLGDTASEYGYTFGSGTRLTVV.

This chain uses TRBV19 with TRBJ2-2; 14 bases agree with TRBD2. The V gene's germline CDR1 is LNHDA and CDR2 SQIVND (reference sequence). Losses at the gene ends were 5 bases for V and 3 bases for J; bases not matched to a gene: 5. This CDR3 has 17 amino acids. The CDR3 loop is CASSLTSGRADTGELFF. CDR3 in DNA: TGTGCCAGTAGTCTGACTAGCGGGAGGGCCGACACCGGGGAGCTGTTTTTT.

J is TRBJ2-1 and V is TRBV9, with D maybe TRBD2 (7 bases). Trimming stripped 2 bases from V and 4 bases from J, with 16 bases between. The CDR3 loop spans 16 amino acids. Germline CDR1 reads SGDLS; CDR2 reads YYNGEE. This chain's CDR3 is CASSVAGRDKYNEQFF. The CDR3 DNA is TGTGCCAGCAGCGTGGCGGGGAGGGACAAATACAATGAGCAGTTCTTC.

The gene calls are TRBV10-3 and TRBJ2-2; D remains ambiguous. The germline CDR1 and CDR2 sequences are ENHRY and SYGVKD. This CDR3 region has 12 residues. The ends were cut back, 6 bases at V and 6 bases at J, with 8 bases in the middle. CDR3 amino acids: CAIRLSPGELFF. The DNA of the CDR3 is TGTGCCATCAGACTGTCCCCCGGGGAGCTGTTTTTT.

The rearrangement links TRBV28 to TRBJ1-2, with D tentatively TRBD1 (6 bases). V lost 3 bases and J 2 bases, leaving 13 bases between the germline ends. This CDR3 is 15 amino acids long. The germline V gene encodes CDR1 MDHEN and CDR2 SYDVKM. DNA of the CDR3: TGTGCCAGCAGTTTTGGAGGGGGGGGGAACTATGGCTACACCTTC. Translated: CASSFGGGGNYGYTF.

The chain links TRBV2 to TRBJ1-2; TRBD1 aligns across 8 bases. Germline V CDR1 and CDR2: SNHLY, FYNNEI. Trimming cost V 5 bases and J 8 bases; bases outside gene matches: 13. This CDR3 comprises 15 residues. CDR3 sequence reads: CASSTGQGPFRGYTF. CDR3 coding DNA: TGTGCCAGCAGTACCGGACAGGGACCCTTTCGGGGCTACACCTTC.

V usage is TRBV11-3 and J usage is TRBJ2-1; 10 bases line up with TRBD2. The CDR3 is 15 amino acids. V dropped 4 bases and J dropped 8; count of bases not matched to a gene: 8. CDR1 is SGHNT and CDR2 is YENEEA in the germline V gene. CDR3 DNA sequence: TGTGCCAGCAGCTCCTTTAGCGGGAGGTCGGATGAGCAGTTCTTC. Residues: CASSSFSGRSDEQFF.

The J gene is TRBJ2-2, the V gene TRBV4-1, with 8 bases identical to TRBD1. The CDR3 is made up of 18 amino acids. Unmatched junction bases numbered 17, after V lost 2 bases and J lost 9 bases. Germline loops: CDR1 MGHRA, CDR2 YSYEKL. Here the CDR3 DNA reads TGCGCCAGCAGCCAAAAGACGACGGACAGGGTCACGACCTGGGAGCTGTTTTTT. It translates to CASSQKTTDRVTTWELFF.

The chain uses TRBV27 and TRBJ1-2, with 8 bases aligning to TRBD1. Germline CDR1 is MNHEY and CDR2 is SMNVEV (reference sequence). This CDR3 spans 13 amino acids. V lost 5 bases to trimming and J lost 8 bases; unmatched junction nucleotides: 7. CDR3 sequence reads: CASSITRGQGYTF. The CDR3, as DNA: TGTGCCAGCAGTATTACCAGGGGGCAGGGCTACACCTTC.

J is TRBJ2-7 and V is TRBV5-8, with D possibly TRBD1 on 5 matching bases. The CDR3 is made up of 14 amino acids. Germline V lookup: CDR1 SGHTS, CDR2 YDEGEE. V was clipped by 2 bases and J by 0 bases, with 9 bases between them. CDR3 sequence reads: CASSFQGSSYEQYF. The CDR3 DNA follows: TGTGCCAGCAGCTTCCAGGGCAGCTCCTACGAGCAGTACTTC.

The chain carries TRBV5-1 and TRBJ2-5; D assignment may be TRBD1 or TRBD2 (5 bases each). The assigned J gene may be wrong: the sequence end matches TRBJ2-7 better. This CDR3 region has 17 residues. Germline V gene data show CDR1 as SGHRS and CDR2 as YFSETQ. CDR3 residues: CASSSRTWVGGGYEQYF. CDR3 in DNA: TGCGCCAGCAGCTCCCGGACTTGGGTGGGTGGGGGCTACGAGCAGTACTTC.